These T cell receptor beta chains were read from a single sample in a study of cytomegalovirus exposure and HLA in healthy donors. Only in-frame clones appear in the TCRdb table, and some are missing; sequencing was by immunoSEQ multiplex PCR. The sample yields about 140,000 clones, around 80% seen once. The specimen sequenced was PBMCs. These TCRs come from a woman aged 40 to 50 in good health and CMV-seronegative. Each CDR3 is given with its conserved first and last residue. A D gene is named only where the DNA matches it firmly. Expanded clones are given a class, and other clones once, few, many or no size at all.

J | length | D | V | size | DNA | CDR3
TRBJ2-7 | 14 | TRBD1 | TRBV13 | - | TGTGCCAGCAGCACGGGGGACAGGGTCTACGAGCAGTACTTC | CASSTGDRVYEQYF
TRBJ1-6 | 15 | TRBD1 | TRBV6-5 | - | TGTGCCAGCAGGAACAGGGGGAGCTATAATTCACCCCTCCACTTT | CASRNRGSYNSPLHF
TRBJ2-7 | 14 | - | TRBV19 | - | TGTGCCAGTAGTATGCCCGGGGTTTTAGGCGAGCAGTACTTC | CASSMPGVLGEQYF
TRBJ1-4 | 16 | - | TRBV7-9 | - | TGTGCCAGCAGCTTCAAGGCACAGGCAACTAATGAAAAACTGTTTTTT | CASSFKAQATNEKLFF
TRBJ1-1 | 13 | - | TRBV30 | - | TGTGCCTGGAGGGCAGGCACGAACACTGAAGCTTTCTTT | CAWRAGTNTEAFF
TRBJ1-2 | 13 | - | TRBV6-5 | - | TGTGCCAGCAGTTACCCGACGGGCTATGGCTACACCTTC | CASSYPTGYGYTF
TRBJ1-6 | 14 | TRBD1 | TRBV6-1 | - | TGTGCCAGCAGTGAAGGGACAGGGTACTCACCCCTCCACTTT | CASSEGTGYSPLHF
TRBJ1-1 | 14 | - | TRBV5-6 | - | TGTGCCAGCAGCTTGGTGGGCATGAACACTGAAGCTTTCTTT | CASSLVGMNTEAFF
TRBJ1-2 | 13 | - | TRBV28 | once | TGTGCCAGCAGCCCCCCGGGTGTCTATGGCTACACCTTC | CASSPPGVYGYTF
TRBJ2-5 | 16 | TRBD2 | TRBV28 | - | TGTGCCAGCAGGCACGCGGACGGGAGGGATTCGGAGACCCAGTACTTC | CASRHADGRDSETQYF
TRBJ2-3 | 13 | TRBD2 | TRBV11-2 | once | TGTGCCAGCAGCTTGCCGGGAGGAGATACGCAGTATTTT | CASSLPGGDTQYF
TRBJ2-7 | 13 | TRBD1 | TRBV6-5 | - | TGTGCCAGCAGGAGGGACAGAGCCTACGAGCAGTACTTC | CASRRDRAYEQYF
TRBJ2-3 | 15 | - | TRBV6-4 | - | TGTGCCAGCAGGAGGTTCCCCGGGGCGGGGGATACGCAGTATTTT | CASRRFPGAGDTQYF
TRBJ2-1 | 14 | TRBD2 | TRBV7-3 | - | TGTGCCAGCAGCTGGGGACTAGCTACGGATGAGCAGTTCTTC | CASSWGLATDEQFF
TRBJ2-6 | 15 | - | TRBV11-2 | - | TGTGCCAGCAGCGGGGTCAAGGCTGGGGCCAACGGCCTGACTTTC | CASSGVKAGANGLTF
TRBJ2-3 | 17 | TRBD2 | TRBV25-1 | - | TGTGCCAGCAGTGGGCAAACTAGCGGGAGGATCGCAGATACGCAGTATTTT | CASSGQTSGRIADTQYF
TRBJ2-3 | 17 | - | TRBV13 | - | TGTGCCAGCAGTCAAGTGACATCCCGTGGCAGCACAGATACGCAGTATTTT | CASSQVTSRGSTDTQYF
TRBJ2-1 | 16 | - | TRBV7-9 | - | TGTGCCAGCAGCGGAGCAAGGGGTAGCTCCTACAATGAGCAGTTCTTC | CASSGARGSSYNEQFF
TRBJ2-7 | 14 | - | TRBV28 | - | TGTGCCAGCAGCCCTACGGGTAGCTCCTACGAGCAGTACTTC | CASSPTGSSYEQYF
TRBJ2-7 | 14 | TRBD2 | TRBV7-8 | - | TGTGCCAGCAGCCGGACTAGCGAGCCCTACGAGCAGTACTTC | CASSRTSEPYEQYF
TRBJ1-1 | 15 | TRBD1 | TRBV7-8 | - | TGTGCCAGCAGCCAACAGGGGGCGCCGAACACTGAAGCTTTCTTT | CASSQQGAPNTEAFF
TRBJ2-5 | 16 | TRBD2 | TRBV15 | - | TGTGCCACCAGCAGAGTAACCGGACTAGTGGGTGAGACCCAGTACTTC | CATSRVTGLVGETQYF
TRBJ2-7 | 19 | TRBD2 | TRBV9 | - | TGTGCCAGCAGCGTAGGTGTTAGCGGGAGGTCCGACTGGGTGTACGAGCAGTACTTC | CASSVGVSGRSDWVYEQYF
TRBJ2-7 | 11 | - | TRBV2 | - | TGTGCCAGCAGTGCGGTGCTCGAGCAGTACTTC | CASSAVLEQYF
TRBJ2-3 | 15 | TRBD1 | TRBV5-1 | - | TGCGCCAGCAGCCTCGGGACAGGGGCGAGAGATACGCAGTATTTT | CASSLGTGARDTQYF
TRBJ1-1 | 14 | - | TRBV5-6 | - | TGTGCCAGCAGCTTTATCAGGGGAGGGACTGAAGCTTTCTTT | CASSFIRGGTEAFF
TRBJ2-3 | 14 | - | TRBV7-9 | - | TGTGCCAGCAGCTTCACGGGAAGCACAGATACGCAGTATTTT | CASSFTGSTDTQYF
TRBJ1-5 | 15 | - | TRBV5-6 | - | TGTGCCAGCAGCTATACCGGGAGGAATAACCAGCCCCAGCATTTT | CASSYTGRNNQPQHF
TRBJ2-5 | 16 | TRBD1 | TRBV5-5 | - | TGTGCCAGCAGACCGGTCGGCAGGGGGCGTGGGGAGACCCAGTACTTC | CASRPVGRGRGETQYF
TRBJ2-7 | 13 | TRBD2 | TRBV19 | - | TGTGCCAGTAGACGGGGGGAAAACTACGAGCAGTACTTC | CASRRGENYEQYF